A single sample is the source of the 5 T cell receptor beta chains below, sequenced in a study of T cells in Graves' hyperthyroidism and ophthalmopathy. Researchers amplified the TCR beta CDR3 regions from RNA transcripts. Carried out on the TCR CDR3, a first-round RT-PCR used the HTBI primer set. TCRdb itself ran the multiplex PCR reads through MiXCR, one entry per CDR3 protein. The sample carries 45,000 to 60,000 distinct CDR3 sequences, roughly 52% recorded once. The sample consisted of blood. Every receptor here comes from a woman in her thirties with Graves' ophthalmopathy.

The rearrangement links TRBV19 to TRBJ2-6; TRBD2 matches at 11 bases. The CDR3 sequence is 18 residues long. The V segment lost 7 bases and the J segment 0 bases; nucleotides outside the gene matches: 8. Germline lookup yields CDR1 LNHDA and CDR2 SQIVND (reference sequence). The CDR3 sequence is CASTRTSGLCSGANVLTF. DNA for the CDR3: TGTGCCAGTACGCGGACTAGCGGGCTGTGCTCTGGGGCCAACGTCCTGACTTTC.

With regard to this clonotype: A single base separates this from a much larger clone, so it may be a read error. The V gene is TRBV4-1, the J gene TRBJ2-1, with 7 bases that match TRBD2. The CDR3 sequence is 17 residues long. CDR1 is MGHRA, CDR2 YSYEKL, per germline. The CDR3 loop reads CASGQGLGGGPWNEQFF. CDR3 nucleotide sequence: TGCGCCAGCGGCCAAGGGCTCGGGGGAGGGCCTTGGAATGAGCAGTTCTTC.

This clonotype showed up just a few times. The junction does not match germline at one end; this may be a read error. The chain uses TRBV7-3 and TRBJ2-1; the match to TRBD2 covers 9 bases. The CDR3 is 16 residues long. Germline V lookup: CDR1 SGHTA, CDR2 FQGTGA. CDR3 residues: CASSQGLAGIYNEQLF. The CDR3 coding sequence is TGTGCCAGCAGCCAAGGCCTAGCGGGGATCTACAATGAGCAGCTCTTC.

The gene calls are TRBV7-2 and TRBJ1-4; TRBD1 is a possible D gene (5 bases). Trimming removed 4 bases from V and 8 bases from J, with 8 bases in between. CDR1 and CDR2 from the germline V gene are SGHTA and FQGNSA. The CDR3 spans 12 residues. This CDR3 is CASSSRDEKLFF. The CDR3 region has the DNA TGTGCCAGCAGCTCCCGGGACGAAAAACTGTTTTTT.

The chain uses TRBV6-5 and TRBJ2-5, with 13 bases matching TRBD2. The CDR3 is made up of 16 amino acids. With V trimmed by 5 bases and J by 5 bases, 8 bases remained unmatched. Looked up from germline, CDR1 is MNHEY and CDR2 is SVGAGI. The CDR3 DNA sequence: TGTGCCAGCAGTCAGGGACTAGCGGGATCTGGGGAGACCCAGTACTTC. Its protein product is CASSQGLAGSGETQYF.